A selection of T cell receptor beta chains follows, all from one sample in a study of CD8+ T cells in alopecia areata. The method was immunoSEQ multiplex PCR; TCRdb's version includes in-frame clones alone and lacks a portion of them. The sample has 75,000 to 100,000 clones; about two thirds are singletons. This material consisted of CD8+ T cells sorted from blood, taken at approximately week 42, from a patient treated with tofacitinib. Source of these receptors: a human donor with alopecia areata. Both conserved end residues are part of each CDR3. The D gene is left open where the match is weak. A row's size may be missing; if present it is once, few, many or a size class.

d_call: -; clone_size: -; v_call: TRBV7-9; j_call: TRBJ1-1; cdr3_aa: CASSLSGQEAFF; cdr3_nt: TGTGCCAGCAGCTTATCAGGACAGGAAGCTTTCTTT
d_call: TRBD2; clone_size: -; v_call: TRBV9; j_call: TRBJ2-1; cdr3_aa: CASSVAAGVNEQFF; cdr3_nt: TGTGCCAGCAGCGTAGCGGCGGGGGTCAATGAGCAGTTCTTC
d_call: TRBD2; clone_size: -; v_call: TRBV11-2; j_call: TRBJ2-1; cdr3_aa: CASSGQTSEEGGEQFF; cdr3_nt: TGTGCCAGCAGCGGGCAGACTAGCGAAGAGGGAGGTGAGCAGTTCTTC
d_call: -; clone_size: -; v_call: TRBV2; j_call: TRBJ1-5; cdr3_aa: CASMIGGSSNQPQHF; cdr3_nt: TGTGCCAGCATGATAGGGGGGAGTAGCAATCAGCCCCAGCATTTT
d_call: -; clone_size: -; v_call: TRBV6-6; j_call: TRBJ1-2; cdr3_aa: CASSYSVDRANYGYTF; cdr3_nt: TGTGCCAGCAGTTACTCGGTGGACAGAGCTAACTATGGCTACACCTTC
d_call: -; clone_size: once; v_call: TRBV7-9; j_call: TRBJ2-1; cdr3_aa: CASSLAGLEAFF; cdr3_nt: TGTGCCAGCAGCTTAGCCGGGTTAGAGGCGTTCTTC
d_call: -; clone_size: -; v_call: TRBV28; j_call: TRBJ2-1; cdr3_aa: CASSPNEGGPFEQFF; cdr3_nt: TGTGCCAGCAGCCCTAATGAGGGGGGGCCTTTTGAGCAGTTCTTC
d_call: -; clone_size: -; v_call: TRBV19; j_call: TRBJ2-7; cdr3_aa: CASTGEDYEQYF; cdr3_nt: TGTGCCAGCACAGGGGAGGACTACGAGCAGTACTTC
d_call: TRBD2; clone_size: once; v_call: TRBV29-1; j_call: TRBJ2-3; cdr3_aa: CSVVGGADTQYF; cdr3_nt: TGCAGCGTTGTGGGGGGGGCAGATACGCAGTATTTT
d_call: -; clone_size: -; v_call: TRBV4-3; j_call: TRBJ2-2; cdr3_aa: CASSQDGSGSGELFF; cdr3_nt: TGCGCCAGCAGCCAAGATGGTTCGGGGTCCGGGGAGCTGTTTTTT
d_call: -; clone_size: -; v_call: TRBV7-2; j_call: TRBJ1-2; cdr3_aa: CASSLSPRQDHGYTF; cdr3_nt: TGTGCCAGCAGCTTATCGCCTAGACAGGACCATGGCTACACCTTC
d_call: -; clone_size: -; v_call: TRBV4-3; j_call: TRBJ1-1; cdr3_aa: CASSQERSLNTEAFF; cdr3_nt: TGCGCCAGCAGCCAAGAGCGGTCATTAAACACTGAAGCTTTCTTT
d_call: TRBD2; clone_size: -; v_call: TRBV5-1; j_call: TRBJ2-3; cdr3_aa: CASSLAGTSGSTDTQYF; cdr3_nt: TGCGCCAGCAGCTTGGCGGGGACTAGCGGCAGCACAGATACGCAGTATTTT
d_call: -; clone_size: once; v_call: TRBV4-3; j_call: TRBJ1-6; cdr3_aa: CASSQDPGGSYNSPLHF; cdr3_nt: TGCGCCAGCAGCCAAGATCCGGGGGGCTCCTATAATTCACCCCTCCACTTT
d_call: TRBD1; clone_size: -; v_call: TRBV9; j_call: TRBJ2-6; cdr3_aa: CASSGQGASGANVLTF; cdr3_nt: TGTGCCAGCAGCGGACAGGGTGCCTCTGGGGCCAACGTCCTGACTTTC
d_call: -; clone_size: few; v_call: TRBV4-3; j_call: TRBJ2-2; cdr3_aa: CASSQSRASGELFF; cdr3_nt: TGCGCCAGCAGCCAATCCCGGGCGTCCGGGGAGCTGTTTTTT
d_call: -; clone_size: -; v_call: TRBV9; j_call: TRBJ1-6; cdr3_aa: CASTDGYGSPLHF; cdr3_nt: TGTGCCAGCACCGACGGCTATGGATCACCCCTCCACTTT
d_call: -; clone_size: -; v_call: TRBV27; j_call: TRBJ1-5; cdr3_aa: CASSIQGDQPQHF; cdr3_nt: TGTGCCAGCAGTATTCAGGGCGATCAGCCCCAGCATTTT
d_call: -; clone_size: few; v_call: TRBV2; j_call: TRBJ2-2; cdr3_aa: CASSEGWGTGELFF; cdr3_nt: TGTGCCAGCAGTGAAGGGTGGGGCACCGGGGAGCTGTTTTTT
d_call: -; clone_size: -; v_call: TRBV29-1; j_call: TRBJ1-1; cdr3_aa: CSVEGWDTEAFF; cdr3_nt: TGCAGCGTTGAGGGTTGGGACACTGAAGCTTTCTTT
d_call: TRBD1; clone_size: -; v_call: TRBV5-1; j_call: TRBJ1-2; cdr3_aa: CASSLQGGDGYTF; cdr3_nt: TGCGCCAGCAGCCTACAGGGGGGAGATGGCTACACCTTC
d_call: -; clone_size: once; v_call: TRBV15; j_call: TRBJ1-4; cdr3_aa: CATSKEQGGAKKLFF; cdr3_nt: TGTGCCACCAGCAAAGAACAGGGAGGGGCAAAAAAACTGTTTTTT
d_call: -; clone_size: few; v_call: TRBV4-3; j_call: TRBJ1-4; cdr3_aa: CASGGLHEKLFF; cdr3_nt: TGCGCCAGTGGGGGACTTCATGAAAAACTGTTTTTT
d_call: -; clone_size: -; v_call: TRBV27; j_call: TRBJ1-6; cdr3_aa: CASSFRGGNSPLHF; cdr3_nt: TGTGCCAGCAGTTTCAGGGGTGGGAATTCACCCCTCCACTTT
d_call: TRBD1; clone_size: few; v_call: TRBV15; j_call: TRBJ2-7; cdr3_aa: CATSSGQGSYEQYF; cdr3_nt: TGTGCCACCAGCTCGGGACAGGGATCCTACGAGCAGTACTTC
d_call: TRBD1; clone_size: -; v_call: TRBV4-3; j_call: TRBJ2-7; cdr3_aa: CASSQSGTGGHEQYF; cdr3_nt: TGCGCCAGCAGCCAGTCCGGGACAGGGGGCCACGAGCAGTACTTC
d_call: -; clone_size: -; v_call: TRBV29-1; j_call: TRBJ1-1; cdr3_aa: CSVPLTGTEAFF; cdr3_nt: TGCAGCGTACCTCTGACAGGCACTGAAGCTTTCTTT
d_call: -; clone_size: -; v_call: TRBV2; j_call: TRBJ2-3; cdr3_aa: CASSDRGGDTQYF; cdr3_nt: TGTGCCAGCAGTGACAGGGGGGGTGATACGCAGTATTTT
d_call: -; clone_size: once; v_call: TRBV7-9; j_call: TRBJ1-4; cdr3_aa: CASSLAGHSRDEKLFF; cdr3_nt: TGTGCCAGCAGCTTAGCGGGCCACTCGAGGGATGAAAAACTGTTTTTT
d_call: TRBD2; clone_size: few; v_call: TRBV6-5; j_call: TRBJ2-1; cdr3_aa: CASSSGLGGAEQFF; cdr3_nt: TGTGCCAGCAGTTCGGGACTAGGGGGGGCTGAGCAGTTCTTC
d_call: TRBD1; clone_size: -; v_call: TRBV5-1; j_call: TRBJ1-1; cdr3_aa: CASSFGQGAIGSTEAFF; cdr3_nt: TGCGCCAGCAGCTTCGGACAGGGGGCTATCGGCAGCACTGAAGCTTTCTTT
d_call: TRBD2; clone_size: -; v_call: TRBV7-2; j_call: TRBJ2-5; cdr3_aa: CASSSEAGGNQETQYF; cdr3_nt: TGTGCCAGCAGTTCCGAGGCGGGGGGGAACCAAGAGACCCAGTACTTC